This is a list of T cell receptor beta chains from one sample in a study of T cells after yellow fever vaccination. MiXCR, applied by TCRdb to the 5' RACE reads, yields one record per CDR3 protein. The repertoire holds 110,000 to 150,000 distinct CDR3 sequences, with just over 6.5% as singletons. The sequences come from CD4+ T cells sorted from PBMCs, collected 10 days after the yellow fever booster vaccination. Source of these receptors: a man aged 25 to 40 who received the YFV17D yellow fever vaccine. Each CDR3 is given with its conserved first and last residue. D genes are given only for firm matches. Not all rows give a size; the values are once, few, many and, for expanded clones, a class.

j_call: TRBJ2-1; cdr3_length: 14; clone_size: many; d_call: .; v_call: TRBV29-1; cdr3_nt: TGCAGCGGACGAGGGTTCCTCTCCTACAATGAGCAGTTCTTC; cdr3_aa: CSGRGFLSYNEQFF
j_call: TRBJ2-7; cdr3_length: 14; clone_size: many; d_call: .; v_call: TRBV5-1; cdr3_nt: TGCGCCAGCGGACCGGGTCCCAGCTCCTACGAGCAGTACTTC; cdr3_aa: CASGPGPSSYEQYF
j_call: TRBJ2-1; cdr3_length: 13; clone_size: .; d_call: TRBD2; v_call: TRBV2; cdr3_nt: TGTGCCAGCAGTGAACTAGCGGGAGATGAGCAGTTCTTC; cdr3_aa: CASSELAGDEQFF
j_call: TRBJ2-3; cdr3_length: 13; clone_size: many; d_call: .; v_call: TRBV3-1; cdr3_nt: TGTGCCAGCAGCCCTCTTTGGTCTGGTACGCAGTATTTT; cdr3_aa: CASSPLWSGTQYF
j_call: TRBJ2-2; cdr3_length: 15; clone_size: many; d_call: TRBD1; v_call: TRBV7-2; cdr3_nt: TGTGCCAGCAGCTTTGACAGGGGGTGGACCGGGGAGCTGTTTTTT; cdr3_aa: CASSFDRGWTGELFF
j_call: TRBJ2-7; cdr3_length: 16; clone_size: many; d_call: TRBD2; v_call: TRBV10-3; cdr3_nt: TGTGCCATCACTTCGCGGCTTAGCGGGGGTGCCTACGAGCAGTACTTC; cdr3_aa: CAITSRLSGGAYEQYF
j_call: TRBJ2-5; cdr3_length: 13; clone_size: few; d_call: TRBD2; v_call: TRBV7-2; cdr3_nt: TGTGCCAGCAGCAAGGGACTAGCGGAGACCCAGTACTTC; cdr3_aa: CASSKGLAETQYF
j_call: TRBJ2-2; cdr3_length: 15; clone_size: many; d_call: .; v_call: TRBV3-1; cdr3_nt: TGTGCCAGCAGCCTCTTAGGTGGAGAGAACGGGGAGCTGTTTTTT; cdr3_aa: CASSLLGGENGELFF
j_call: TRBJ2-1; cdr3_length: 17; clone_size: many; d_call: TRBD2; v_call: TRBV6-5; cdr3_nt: TGTGCCAGCAGTTCTAGGGCTAGCGGGAGGAGGTACAATGAGCAGTTCTTC; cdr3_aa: CASSSRASGRRYNEQFF
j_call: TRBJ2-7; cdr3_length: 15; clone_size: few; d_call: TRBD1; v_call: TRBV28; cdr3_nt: TGTGCCAGCAGTCCTGGGACAGGGGGCTCCTACGAGCAGTACTTC; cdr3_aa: CASSPGTGGSYEQYF
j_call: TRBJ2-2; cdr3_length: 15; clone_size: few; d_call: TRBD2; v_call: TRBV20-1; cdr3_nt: TGCAGTGCTAGAGCCAGCGGGAGGTACACCGGGGAGCTGTTTTTT; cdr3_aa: CSARASGRYTGELFF
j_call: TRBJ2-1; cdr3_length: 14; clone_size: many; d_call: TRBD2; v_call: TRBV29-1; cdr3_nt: TGCAGCGTCGGGAGGGTAGTCTCCTACAATGAGCAGTTCTTC; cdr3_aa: CSVGRVVSYNEQFF
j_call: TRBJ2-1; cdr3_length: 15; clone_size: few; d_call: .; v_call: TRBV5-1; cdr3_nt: TGCGCCAGCAGCCCTCCCCTAGCGAGAGGGGATGAGCAGTTCTTC; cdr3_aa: CASSPPLARGDEQFF
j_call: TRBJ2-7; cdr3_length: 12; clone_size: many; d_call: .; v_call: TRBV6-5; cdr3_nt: TGTGCCGGAGGGCCGGGGAAATACGAGCAGTACTTC; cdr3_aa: CAGGPGKYEQYF
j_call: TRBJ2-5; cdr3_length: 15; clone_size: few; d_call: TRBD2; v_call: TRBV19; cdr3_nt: TGTGCCAGTAGTCTGACTAGCGGGAGACGAGAGACCCAGTACTTC; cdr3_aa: CASSLTSGRRETQYF
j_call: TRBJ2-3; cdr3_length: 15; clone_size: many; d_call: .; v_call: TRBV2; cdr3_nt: TGTGCCAGCAGGAAACAACAGGGTTCCACAGATACGCAGTATTTT; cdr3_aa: CASRKQQGSTDTQYF
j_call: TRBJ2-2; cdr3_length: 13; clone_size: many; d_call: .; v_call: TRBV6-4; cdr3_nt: TGTGCCAGCAGTCTGCAGCCGACCGGGGAGCTGTTTTTT; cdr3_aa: CASSLQPTGELFF
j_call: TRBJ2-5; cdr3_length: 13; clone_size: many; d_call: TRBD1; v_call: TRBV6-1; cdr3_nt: TGTGCCAGCAGGACAGGGGGACAAGAGACCCAGTACTTC; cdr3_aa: CASRTGGQETQYF
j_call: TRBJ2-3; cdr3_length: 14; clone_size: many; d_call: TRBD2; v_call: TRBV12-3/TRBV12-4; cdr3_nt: TGTGCCAGCAGAGCGGGACTAGGACCAGATACGCAGTATTTT; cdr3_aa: CASRAGLGPDTQYF
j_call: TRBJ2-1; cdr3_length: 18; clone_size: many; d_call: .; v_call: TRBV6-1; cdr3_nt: TGTGCCAGCAATCTCTTCGCGCGGGAACCACCCCCTTACAATGAGCAGTTCTTC; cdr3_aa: CASNLFAREPPPYNEQFF
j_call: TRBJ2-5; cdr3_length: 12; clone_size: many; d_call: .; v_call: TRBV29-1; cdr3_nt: TGCAGCCTCCGCGGCCAACAAGAGACCCAGTACTTC; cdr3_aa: CSLRGQQETQYF
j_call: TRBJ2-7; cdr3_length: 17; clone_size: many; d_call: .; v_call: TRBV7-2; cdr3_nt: TGTGCCAGCAGAGATCCGAGGGGAGCGAAGACTCCCTACGAGCAGTACTTC; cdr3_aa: CASRDPRGAKTPYEQYF
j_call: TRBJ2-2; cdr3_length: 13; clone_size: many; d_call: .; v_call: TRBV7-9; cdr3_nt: TGTGCCAGCAGCCAAAATGCGGACGGGGAGCTGTTTTTT; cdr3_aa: CASSQNADGELFF
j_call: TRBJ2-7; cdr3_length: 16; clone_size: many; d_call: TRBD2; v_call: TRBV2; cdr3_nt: TGTGCCAGCAGTGAAGCCAGGTCTAGCGGTTCCTACGAGCAGTACTTC; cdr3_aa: CASSEARSSGSYEQYF
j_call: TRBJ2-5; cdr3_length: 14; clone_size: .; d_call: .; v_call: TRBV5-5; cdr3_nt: TGTGCCAGCAGCCCCCCCCAATGGAAAGAGACCCAGTACTTC; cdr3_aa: CASSPPQWKETQYF
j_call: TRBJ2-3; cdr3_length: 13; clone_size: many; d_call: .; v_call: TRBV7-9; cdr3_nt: TGTGCCAGCAGCTTGGAAGCGGGAGATACGCAGTATTTT; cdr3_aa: CASSLEAGDTQYF
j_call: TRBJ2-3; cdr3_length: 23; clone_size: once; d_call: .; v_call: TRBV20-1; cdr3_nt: TGCAGTGCTCACCGACAGGGGGCGATAACTAGCGGGAATAACATATGGAGCACAGATACGCAGTATTTT; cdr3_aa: CSAHRQGAITSGNNIWSTDTQYF
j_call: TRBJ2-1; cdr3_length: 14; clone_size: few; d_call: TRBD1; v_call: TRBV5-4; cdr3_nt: TGTGCCAGCAGGCCAGGGGGCAGATACAATGAGCAGTTCTTC; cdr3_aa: CASRPGGRYNEQFF
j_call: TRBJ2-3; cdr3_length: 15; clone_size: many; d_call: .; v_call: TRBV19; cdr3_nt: TGTGCCAGTAGTACCGGACGTAAAAGTGCAGATACGCAGTATTTT; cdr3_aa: CASSTGRKSADTQYF
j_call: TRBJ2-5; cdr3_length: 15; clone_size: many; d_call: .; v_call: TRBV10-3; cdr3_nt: TGTGCCATCAGTGAGTCTATTCAGGGTCGAGAGACCCAGTACTTC; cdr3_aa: CAISESIQGRETQYF
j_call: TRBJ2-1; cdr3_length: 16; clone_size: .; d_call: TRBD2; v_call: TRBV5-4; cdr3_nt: TGTGCCAGCAGCTTGAGACTAGCGGGGGGGGTCGTCGAGCAGTTCTTC; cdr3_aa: CASSLRLAGGVVEQFF
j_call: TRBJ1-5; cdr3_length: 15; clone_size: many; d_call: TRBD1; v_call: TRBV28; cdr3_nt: TGTGCCAGCAGTGCCCCCGAGGGGGCGGTTCAGCCCCAGCATTTT; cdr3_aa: CASSAPEGAVQPQHF
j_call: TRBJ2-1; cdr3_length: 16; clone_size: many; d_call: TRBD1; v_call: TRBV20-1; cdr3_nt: TGCAGTGCTAGAGATCCGGGACAGGGAAACTACAATGAGCAGTTCTTC; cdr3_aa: CSARDPGQGNYNEQFF
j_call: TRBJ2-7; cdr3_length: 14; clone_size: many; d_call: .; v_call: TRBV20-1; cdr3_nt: TGCAGTGCTAGCGGGAGTTCAAGCTCCTACGAGCAGTACTTC; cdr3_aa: CSASGSSSSYEQYF
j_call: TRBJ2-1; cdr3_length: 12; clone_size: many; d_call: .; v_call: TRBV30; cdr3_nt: TGTGCCTGCCTGGGGATGAGGCTTGAGCAGTTCTTC; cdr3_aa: CACLGMRLEQFF
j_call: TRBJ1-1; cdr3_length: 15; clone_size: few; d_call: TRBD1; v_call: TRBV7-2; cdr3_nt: TGTGCCAGCAGCTTAACAGGGGTTGGGAACACTGAAGCTTTCTTT; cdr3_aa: CASSLTGVGNTEAFF
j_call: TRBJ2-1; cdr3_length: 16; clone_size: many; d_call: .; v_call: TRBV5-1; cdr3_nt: TGCGCCAGCAGCTTGGTCCGACCGAGGGGATGGGGTGAGCAGTTCTTC; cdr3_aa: CASSLVRPRGWGEQFF
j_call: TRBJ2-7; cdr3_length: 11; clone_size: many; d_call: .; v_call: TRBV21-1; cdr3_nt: TGTGCCACCCTATCCTTCTACGAGCAGTACTTC; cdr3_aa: CATLSFYEQYF
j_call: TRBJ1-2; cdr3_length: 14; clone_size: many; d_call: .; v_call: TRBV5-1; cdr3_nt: TGCGCCAGCAGTGAGGGGCCACGGGAGTATGGCTACACCTTC; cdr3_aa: CASSEGPREYGYTF
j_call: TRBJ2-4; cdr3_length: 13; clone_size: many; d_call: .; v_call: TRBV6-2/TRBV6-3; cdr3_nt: TGTGCCAGCAACCAGCCGGGCATGGACATTCAGTACTTC; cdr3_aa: CASNQPGMDIQYF
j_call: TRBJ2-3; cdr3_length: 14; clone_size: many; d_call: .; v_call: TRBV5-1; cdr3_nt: TGCGCCAGCAGCAACCGGGACCCGGAGGATACGCAGTATTTT; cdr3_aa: CASSNRDPEDTQYF
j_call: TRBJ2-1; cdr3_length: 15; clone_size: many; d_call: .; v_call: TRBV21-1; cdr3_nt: TGTGCCAGCAGCACTCCAGACAGGGCTCGCAATGAGCAGTTCTTC; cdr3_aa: CASSTPDRARNEQFF
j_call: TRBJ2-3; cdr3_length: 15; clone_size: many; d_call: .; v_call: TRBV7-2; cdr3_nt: TGTGCCAGCAGCTTAGAGCCTGAAGCCACAGATACGCAGTATTTT; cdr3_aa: CASSLEPEATDTQYF
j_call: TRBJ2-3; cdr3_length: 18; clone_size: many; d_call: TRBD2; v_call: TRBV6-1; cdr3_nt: TGTGCCAGCAGTAAACCTCAAAAGACTAGCGGGAGCACAGATACGCAGTATTTT; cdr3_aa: CASSKPQKTSGSTDTQYF
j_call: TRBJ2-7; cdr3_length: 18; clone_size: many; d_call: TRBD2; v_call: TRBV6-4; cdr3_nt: TGTGCCAGCAGCATACAGGCTTCGACTAGCGGGACCACCTACGAGCAGTACTTC; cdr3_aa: CASSIQASTSGTTYEQYF
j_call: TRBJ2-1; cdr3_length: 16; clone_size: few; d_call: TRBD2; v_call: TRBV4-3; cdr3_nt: TGCGCCAGCAGCCAAGCGCTAGCGGGAGGGTACAATGAGCAGTTCTTC; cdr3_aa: CASSQALAGGYNEQFF
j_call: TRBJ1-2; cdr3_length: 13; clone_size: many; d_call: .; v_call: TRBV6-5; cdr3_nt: TGTGCCAGCAGTTACTCGGAGCGGAATGGCTACACCTTC; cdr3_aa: CASSYSERNGYTF
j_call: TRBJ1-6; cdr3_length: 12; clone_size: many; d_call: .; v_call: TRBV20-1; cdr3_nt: TGCGGCGGAAAGGAAATATATTCACCCCTCCACTTT; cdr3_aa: CGGKEIYSPLHF
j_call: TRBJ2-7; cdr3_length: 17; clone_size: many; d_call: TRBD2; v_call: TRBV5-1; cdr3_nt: TGCGCCAGCAGCTTGCTCGCTAGCGGGAGATATGGGAACGAGCAGTACTTC; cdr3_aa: CASSLLASGRYGNEQYF
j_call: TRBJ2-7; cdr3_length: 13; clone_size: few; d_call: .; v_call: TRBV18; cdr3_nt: TGTGCCAGCTCACCATACGCCGGGTGGGAGCAGTACTTC; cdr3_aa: CASSPYAGWEQYF
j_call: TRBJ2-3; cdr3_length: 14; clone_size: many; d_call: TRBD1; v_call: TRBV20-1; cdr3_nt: TGCAGTGCAAAGGGACAGGGGAGAGCAGATACGCAGTATTTT; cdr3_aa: CSAKGQGRADTQYF
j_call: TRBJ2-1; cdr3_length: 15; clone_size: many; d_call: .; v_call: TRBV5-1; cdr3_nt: TGCGCCAGCAGCTTGGAGGGCTATGAATACAATGAGCAGTTCTTC; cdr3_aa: CASSLEGYEYNEQFF
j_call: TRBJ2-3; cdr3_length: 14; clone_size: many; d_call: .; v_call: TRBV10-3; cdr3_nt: TGTGCCATCAGAGCCGATGGGGGCACAGATACGCAGTATTTT; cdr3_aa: CAIRADGGTDTQYF
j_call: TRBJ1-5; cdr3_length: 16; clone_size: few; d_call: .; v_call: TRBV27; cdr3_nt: TGTGCCAGCAGTTTACAGGGTAAGGTGAGCAATCAGCCCCAGCATTTT; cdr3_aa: CASSLQGKVSNQPQHF
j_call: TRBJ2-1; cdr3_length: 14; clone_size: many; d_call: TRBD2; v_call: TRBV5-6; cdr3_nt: TGTGCCAGCGGATCCCCTGGGGGGGGGAATGAGCAGTTCTTC; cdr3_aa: CASGSPGGGNEQFF
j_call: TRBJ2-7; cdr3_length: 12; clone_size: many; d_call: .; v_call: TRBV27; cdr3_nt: TGTGCCAGCAGGGGTCAGGCCTACGAGCAGTACTTC; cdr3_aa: CASRGQAYEQYF
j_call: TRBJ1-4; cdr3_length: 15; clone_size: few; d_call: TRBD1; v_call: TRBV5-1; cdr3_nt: TGCGCCAGCAGCTCTTCCGGGACAGGGAATGAAAAACTGTTTTTT; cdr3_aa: CASSSSGTGNEKLFF